This TCR beta chain was found in a study of Ad26.COV2.S vaccination and SARS-CoV-2 variants. Germline V gives CDR1 MNHNS, CDR2 SASEGT. The CDR3 extends over 16 amino acids. V was trimmed by 4 bases and J by 2 bases, leaving 15 bases between them. Here immunoSEQ multiplex PCR was the method, and the copy in TCRdb shows in-frame clones only, minus some. The top ten clones hold approximately 1.5% of a sample with about 680,000 clones, approximately 88% of them seen once. As for treatment: around 19 received Ad26.COV2.S at low or high dose, single or two shots; a few received placebo; per-sample allocation not given. Sampling occurred on day 63 after the first vaccine or placebo injection.

Sequenced material: peripheral blood, taken in a trial of Ad26.COV2.S vaccine versus placebo. The gene calls are TRBV6-1 and TRBJ1-5, with D perhaps TRBD1 (6 bases). The TCR was taken from a person aged 18 to 59 who received the Ad26.COV2.S COVID-19 vaccine or a placebo. The CDR3 DNA is TGTGCCAGCAGTGGACAGGAAAAAAGGGGCAATCAGCCCCAGCATTTT. This translates into CASSGQEKRGNQPQHF.